This T cell receptor beta chain was observed in a study of technical replicates of blood from a few donors. V dropped 2 bases and J dropped 7; count of bases not matched to a gene: 5. Germline V CDR1 and CDR2: ENHRY, SYGVKD. CDR3 length equals 15 residues. Using immunoSEQ multiplex PCR, the repertoire was profiled, and TCRdb retains in-frame clones only, with some absent. The sample lists tens of thousands of clones, more than 90% occurring once. Sequencing input: T cells isolated from PBMCs. V gene TRBV10-3 combines with J gene TRBJ1-3; TRBD1 agrees at 10 bases. This clonotype was sampled from a human donor in good health. The CDR3 reads CAISEPGQGYNTIYF. CDR3 nucleotide sequence: TGTGCCATCAGTGAGCCGGGACAGGGGTACAACACCATATATTTT.